This TCR beta chain was observed in a study of cytomegalovirus exposure and HLA in healthy donors. Germline V gene data show CDR1 as SEHNR and CDR2 as FQNEAQ (reference sequence). V was clipped by 6 bases and J by 3 bases; unmatched bases: 6. The CDR3 loop spans 14 amino acids. Study-wide results and limits: Among TCR beta chains, those listed as cytomegalovirus-associated numbered about 160. Three chains linked to CMV were shown in vitro to be specific for CMV antigens. The study had only CMV serostatus as immune exposure information.

Researchers ran the PCR with 60 Vbeta and 13 Jbeta primers. Generated by immunoSEQ multiplex PCR, the TCRdb table keeps only in-frame clones and is missing some. This table has roughly 130,000 clones, 73% appearing once. On this clone itself: No antigen is known for it.

The receptor was derived from a middle-aged woman in good health and CMV-seronegative. What was sequenced was PBMCs. V gene TRBV7-9 combines with J gene TRBJ2-3, with 7 bases that match TRBD1. CDR3 DNA: TGTGCCAGCAGGAAAGGGGGCCCAACAGATACGCAGTATTTT. Its translation: CASRKGGPTDTQYF.